The source of this TCR beta chain is a study of T cells in Graves' hyperthyroidism and ophthalmopathy. Overall study: Peripheral blood was secured at the point of initial diagnosis, before any treatment.

TCR beta CDR3 regions were amplified from RNA. The primer set for the first-round RT-PCR of the TCR CDR3 was HTBI. TCRdb itself ran the multiplex PCR reads through MiXCR, one entry per CDR3 protein. Of hundreds of thousands of distinct CDR3 sequences listed, approximately 18% are singletons. At first hyperthyroidism diagnosis, before any ophthalmopathy symptoms, the blood sample was collected. 10 ml of fresh peripheral blood supplied the PBMCs. With 4 bases clipped from V and 4 bases from J, the junction kept 4 bases outside the gene matches. The CDR3 runs to 14 residues. The germline V gene encodes CDR1 LNHDA and CDR2 SQIVND (reference sequence).

The V gene is TRBV19, the J gene TRBJ2-1; 7 positions match TRBD1. The sequenced material came from blood. The TCR was taken from a woman aged 50 to 65 with Graves' hyperthyroidism that later progressed to Graves' ophthalmopathy. CDR3 DNA sequence: TGTGCCAGTAGTACTGACAGGGTATACAATGAGCAGTTCTTC. Translated: CASSTDRVYNEQFF.